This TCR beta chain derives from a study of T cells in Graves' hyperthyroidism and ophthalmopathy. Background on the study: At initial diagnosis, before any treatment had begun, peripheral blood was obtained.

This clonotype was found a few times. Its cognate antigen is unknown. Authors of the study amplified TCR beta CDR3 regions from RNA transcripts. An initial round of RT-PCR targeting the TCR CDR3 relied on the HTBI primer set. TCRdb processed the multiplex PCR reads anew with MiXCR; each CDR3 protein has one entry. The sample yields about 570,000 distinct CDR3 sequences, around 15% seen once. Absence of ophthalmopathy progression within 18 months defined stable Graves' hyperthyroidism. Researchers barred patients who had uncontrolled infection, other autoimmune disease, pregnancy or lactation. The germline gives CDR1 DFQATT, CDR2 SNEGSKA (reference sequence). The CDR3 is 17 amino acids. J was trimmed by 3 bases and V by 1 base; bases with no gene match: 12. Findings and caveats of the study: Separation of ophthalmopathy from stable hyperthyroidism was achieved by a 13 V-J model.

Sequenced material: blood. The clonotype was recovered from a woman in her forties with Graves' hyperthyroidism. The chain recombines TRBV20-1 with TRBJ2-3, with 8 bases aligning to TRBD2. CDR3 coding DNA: TGCAGTGCTAGAGGAGTCGCAGCGGGAGTGGTAACAGATACGCAGTATTTT. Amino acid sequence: CSARGVAAGVVTDTQYF.